This T cell receptor beta chain appears in the sequencing data of a study of control samples from healthy donors and cancer patients. The repertoire was sequenced with immunoSEQ multiplex PCR; TCRdb's copy has only in-frame clones and lacks some. This table has roughly 130,000 clones, around nine tenths appearing once. The CDR3 sequence is 16 residues long. The clonotype comes from a man aged 18 to 29 in good health. Sequencing was done on a sample of blood. The chain links TRBV21-1 to TRBJ2-4; the D segment call TRBD2 is taken from the table without a DNA check. TRBV21-1 is a known pseudogene. Here the CDR3 reads CASSKALAGAKNIQYF. The CDR3 DNA reads as TGTGCCAGCAGCAAAGCCCTAGCGGGAGCCAAAAACATTCAGTACTTC.